The present T cell receptor (beta chain) was sequenced within a study of cytomegalovirus exposure and HLA in healthy donors. The study's findings and limits: Per published reports, the classifier diagnosed cytomegalovirus status with high specificity and sensitivity. Differences between HLA loci emerged in a later analysis of TCR association rates, with DRB1 most and HLA-C fewest.

Germline CDR1 SGHRS, CDR2 YFSETQ. This CDR3 contains 14 residues. V gave up 0 bases and J gave up 0 bases, with 4 bases separating them. The primer mix had 60 Vbeta and 13 Jbeta primers. Using immunoSEQ multiplex PCR, the repertoire was profiled, and TCRdb retains in-frame clones only, with some absent. The sample consists of 110,000 or so clones, less than 85% of them appearing once. As regards this clone: Antigen specificity is unknown. Other DNA variants within this sample encode the same CDR3.

The V call is TRBV5-1, the J call TRBJ2-1; D call uncertain. What was sequenced was PBMCs. The receptor was derived from a man over 45 in good health and CMV-seropositive. This CDR3 is CASSLGLSYNEQFF. The CDR3 DNA follows: TGCGCCAGCAGCTTGGGACTCTCCTACAATGAGCAGTTCTTC.